Below, 9 T cell receptor beta chains from the same sample are listed, as sequenced in a study of T cell responses to AZD1222 COVID-19 vaccine. Clones were sequenced by immunoSEQ multiplex PCR, and TCRdb holds only the in-frame ones, with some missing. The sample records 130,000 or so clones, roughly nine tenths being singletons. Sequencing was performed on peripheral blood, taken 28 days after the second AZD1222 dose. These receptors all come from an adult who received the AZD1222 COVID-19 vaccine.

In DNA, the CDR3 is TGTGCCAGCAGCTTAACGCGACAGGGCTATGGCTACACCTTC. Protein: CASSLTRQGYGYTF. V is TRBV7-3 and J is TRBJ1-2, with 7 bases aligning to TRBD1. Germline lookup yields CDR1 SGHTA and CDR2 FQGTGA. CDR3 length equals 14 residues. V trimming: 0 bases; J trimming: 4 bases; junction bases outside the gene matches: 2.

The chain joins TRBV30 to TRBJ1-1; unclear D gene. Germline CDR1 is GTSNPN and CDR2 is SVGIG (reference sequence). The CDR3 contains 11 residues. Deletions cut 7 bases from V and 8 bases from J, with 14 bases between. The CDR3 DNA reads TGTGCCTCGAAAGGGCAGGCCGAAGCTTTCTTT. Its protein is CASKGQAEAFF.

The DNA for the CDR3 is TGTGCCAGCAGCCCCGAGAACAGGGATAGGAGCCAGCCCCAGCATTTT. The encoded protein is CASSPENRDRSQPQHF. The rearrangement links TRBV4-2 to TRBJ1-5, with D possibly TRBD1 on 6 matching bases. Per the germline V gene, CDR1 is LGHNA and CDR2 is YNFKEQ. V lost 4 bases, J lost 7 bases, and 20 bases lay in between. The CDR3 runs to 16 residues.

The genes are TRBV2 and TRBJ2-7; weak D call: TRBD1 (6 bases). The ends were cut back, 3 bases at V and 3 bases at J, with 12 bases in the middle. Germline V gene lookup returns CDR1 SNHLY and CDR2 FYNNEI. This CDR3 has 14 residues. The CDR3 sequence: CASSEGADLYEQYF. CDR3 coding DNA: TGTGCCAGCAGTGAGGGGGCAGACCTCTACGAGCAGTACTTC.

This clone was counted ten times or more. This sequence joins TRBV25-1 and TRBJ2-7; TRBD1 matches at 7 bases. Trimming at V came to 4 bases and at J to 5 bases, leaving 11 bases not matched to a gene. Germline V gives CDR1 MGHDK, CDR2 SYGVNS. CDR3 length equals 15 residues. The DNA for the CDR3 is TGTGCCAGCAGTGCTATCAACAGGGGAGAGAACGAGCAGTACTTC. Its protein is CASSAINRGENEQYF.

This chain links TRBV6-5 with TRBJ1-1, with 8 bases identical to TRBD1. V shed 2 bases, J shed 1 base, and the junction held 6 bases outside the gene matches. The CDR3 runs 16 residues. Germline CDR1 is MNHEY and CDR2 is SVGAGI. The CDR3 loop reads CASSYPAGTGNTEAFF. In nucleotides, the CDR3 is TGTGCCAGCAGTTACCCGGCTGGGACAGGGAACACTGAAGCTTTCTTT.

This clone was found a few times. This rearrangement joins TRBV30 to TRBJ1-2; 8 positions agree with TRBD1. The germline V gene has CDR1 GTSNPN and CDR2 SVGIG (reference sequence). The CDR3 covers 13 residues. V dropped 4 bases and J dropped 4; count of bases not matched to a gene: 5. The CDR3 sequence is CAWKTGGGYGYTF. The CDR3 DNA reads as TGTGCCTGGAAAACAGGGGGAGGCTATGGCTACACCTTC.

This sequence joins TRBV3-1 (or the pseudogene TRBV3-2) and TRBJ1-2, with D possibly being TRBD1 (5 bases). Trimming cost V 3 bases and J 2 bases, with 10 bases left between them. Germline CDR1 reads LGHDT; CDR2 reads YNNKEL (reference sequence). The CDR3 runs 14 residues. The CDR3 coding sequence is TGTGCCAGCAGCCACCTGACAGCGAACTATGGCTACACCTTC. Translating gives CASSHLTANYGYTF.

J is TRBJ2-5 and V is TRBV7-2, with D possibly being TRBD2 (6 bases). CDR3 size: 13 residues. The germline V and J ends were trimmed by 9 bases and 3 bases, with 14 bases remaining between them. The germline gives CDR1 SGHTA, CDR2 FQGNSA. CDR3 coding DNA: TGTGCCAGTGGGCGGGGCGTTGAAGAGACCCAGTACTTC. Translated, it gives CASGRGVEETQYF. Supplemented by reference TRBV7-2 and TRBJ2-5, the full variable domain reads GAGVSQSPSNKVTEKGKDVELRCDPISGHTALYWYRQSLGQGLEFLIYFQGNSAPDKSGLPSDRFSAERTGGSVSTLTIQRTQQEDSAVYLCASGRGVEETQYFGPGTRLLVL.